This TCR beta chain was documented in a study of CDR3 diversity in severe acne. Each CDR3 protein is one row after TCRdb ran MiXCR on the PCR reads. The sample has 97,000 or so distinct CDR3 sequences, under 60% seen once. This clonotype was seen many times. Sequencing used blood. This sequence was found in a male donor with acne.

The CDR3 sequence is CSARAPPGRDTEAFF. CDR3 bases: TGCAGTGCTAGAGCTCCCCCGGGGAGGGACACTGAAGCTTTCTTT. This chain uses TRBV20-1 with TRBJ1-1; no definite D call. CDR1 DFQATT and CDR2 SNEGSKA come from the germline V gene (reference sequence). This CDR3 has 15 residues. Trimming left V 1 base short and J 3 bases short, with 15 bases between.